Presented here are 14 T cell receptor beta chains from one specimen sequenced in a study of tumor-infiltrating lymphocytes in primary liver carcinoma. TCR beta cDNA was made from approximately 500 ng total RNA with a constant-region primer. ARM-PCR was slightly modified, and three nested multiplex PCR rounds with it gave rise to the TCR beta libraries. The first two PCR rounds used TRBV1-TRBV30 primers with a Cbeta primer, approximately 10 cycles each. TCRdb re-called the multiplex PCR reads with MiXCR, one entry per CDR3 protein. The repertoire holds 20,000 to 30,000 distinct CDR3 sequences, roughly 78% seen once, with 35% to 50% in the top ten. Joint extraction of RNA and DNA used roughly 17-32 mg of bulk tissue that was unsorted. Input material: liver tumor tissue from sampling region 3. The subset is: tumor region T3, left-lateral pole. All receptors come from a man aged 40-50 years with primary liver carcinoma and hepatitis B virus infection.

This clonotype was seen a handful of times. This may arise from a read error, as a much more abundant clone is one base away. CDR3 bases: TGTGTCAGCAGCCAGCTCAGGGGAGCCAAAAACATTCAGTACTTC. It specifies CVSSQLRGAKNIQYF. The chain carries TRBV28 and TRBJ2-4; D perhaps matches TRBD1 (6 bases). The CDR3 sequence is 15 residues long. The germline gives CDR1 MDHEN, CDR2 SYDVKM.

Notes on this clonotype: This may be a read error, as it is one base from a much larger clone. This chain connects TRBV24-1 to TRBJ2-1, with D unresolved. Germline V gene lookup returns CDR1 KGHDR and CDR2 SFDVKD. This CDR3 has 13 residues. CDR3 nucleotide sequence: TGTGCCACCTGTGATTTGTCGCTCAATGAGCAGTTCTTC. Its protein is CATCDLSLNEQFF.

On this clonotype: A junction boundary mismatches the germline segment, possibly from a read error. The rearrangement joins TRBV6-2 or TRBV6-3 to TRBJ2-2; tentative D call: TRBD1 (6 bases). Looked up from germline, CDR1 is MNHEY and CDR2 is SVGEGT. This CDR3 has 15 amino acids. The CDR3 region has the DNA TGTGCCAGCGAATCCGGGACACGGAACACCGGGGAACTGTTTTTT. Translation: CASESGTRNTGELFF.

In the case of this clonotype: The final CDR3 position lacks the conserved phenylalanine or tryptophan, pointing to a likely read error. This chain connects TRBV12-3 or TRBV12-4 to TRBJ2-7; D unclear. V was shortened by 9 bases and J by 0 bases, with 9 bases between the two germline ends. The CDR3 totals 12 residues. The DNA for the CDR3 is TGTGCCAGTACTTTACTCTCCTACGAGCAGTACTTA. Its protein product is CASTLLSYEQYL.

The genes are TRBV11-2 and TRBJ2-4; D perhaps matches TRBD1 (5 bases). Between the trimmed V and J ends, which lost 4 bases and 1 base, there was a span of 20 bases. The CDR3 has 18 residues. The V gene's germline CDR1 is SGHAT and CDR2 FQNNGV. CDR3 residues: CASSSTGASTEAKNIQYF. DNA of the CDR3: TGTGCCAGCAGCTCAACTGGGGCTTCCACGGAGGCCAAAAACATTCAGTACTTC.

Details on this clonotype: Its ends do not fully match the called genes, so a read error is possible. This chain connects TRBV11-2 to TRBJ2-5; 8 positions agree with TRBD2. This CDR3 has 18 residues. Germline V gene data show CDR1 as SGHAT and CDR2 as FQNNGV. The CDR3 DNA is TGTGCCAGCAGTAACGCCGGGACTAGAGGGAGGTCCCACGAGACCCAATACTTC. Amino acid sequence: CASSNAGTRGRSHETQYF. The whole variable domain, filled in from reference TRBV11-2 and TRBJ2-5, reads EAGVAQSPRYKIIEKRQSVAFWCNPISGHATLYWYQQILGQGPKLLIQFQNNGVVDDSQLPKDRFSAERLKGVDSTLKIQPAKLEDSAVYLCASSNAGTRGRSHETQYFGPGTRLLVL.

The sample holds one count of this clonotype. This sequence joins TRBV4-2 and TRBJ2-3; 10 bases are a match to TRBD2. The CDR3 consists of 18 residues. Germline-derived CDR1 and CDR2 are LGHNA and YNFKEQ. After removal of 1 base from V and 7 bases from J, the junction contained 14 bases not matched to a gene. The CDR3 DNA reads as TGTGCCAGCAGCCAAGTGGCGCCTCTAGCGGGAGCGGCAAATACGCAGTATTTT. Protein: CASSQVAPLAGAANTQYF.

About this clonotype: Its ends do not fully match the called genes, so a read error is possible. The chain carries TRBV12-3 or TRBV12-4 and TRBJ1-6; unclear D gene. CDR3 length: 12 amino acids. The chain's CDR3 is CASSLNNSPVHF. CDR3 sequence (DNA): TGTGCCAGCAGTTTGAATAATTCACCCGTCCACTTT.

This clonotype was recorded once. Germline is not matched at one junction end, which may reflect a read error. The chain is built from TRBV5-5 and TRBJ2-7; no firm D call. The CDR3 length is 17 residues. CDR1 SGHKS and CDR2 YYEKEE come from the germline V gene (reference sequence). The CDR3 loop is CASGLDQHLTQPYEQYF. CDR3 in DNA: TGTGCCAGCGGCTTGGATCAACACCTGACTCAGCCCTACGAGCAGTACTTC.

J is TRBJ2-7 and V is TRBV10-3; D is unclear. The CDR3 contains 12 residues. Trimming left V 8 bases short and J 7 bases short, with 15 bases between. Germline V lookup: CDR1 ENHRY, CDR2 SYGVKD. CDR3 region: CAIDEKMGEQYF. CDR3 coding DNA: TGTGCCATCGATGAGAAGATGGGGGAGCAGTACTTC.

This chain joins TRBV29-1 and TRBJ2-1; 8 positions match TRBD2. There are 12 residues in the CDR3. With 6 bases clipped from V and 12 bases from J, the junction kept 10 bases outside the gene matches. Germline V CDR1 and CDR2: SQVTM, ANQGSEA. CDR3 protein: CSVRLARYGQFF. The DNA of the CDR3 is TGCAGCGTCCGACTAGCGAGATATGGGCAGTTCTTC.

The rearrangement joins TRBV6-5 to TRBJ2-1, with 7 bases that match TRBD2. J was trimmed by 5 bases and V by 5 bases; bases with no gene match: 9. Per the germline V gene, CDR1 is MNHEY and CDR2 is SVGAGI. The CDR3 has 15 residues. The CDR3 DNA sequence: TGTGCCAGCAGTGTACCAGCGGGAATAGACAATGAGCAGTTCTTC. The encoded protein is CASSVPAGIDNEQFF.

On this clonotype: A junction boundary mismatches the germline segment, possibly from a read error. V is TRBV4-2 and J is TRBJ2-7; 13 bases are a match to TRBD2. The CDR3 consists of 18 residues. CDR1 LGHNA and CDR2 YNFKEQ come from the germline V gene. DNA of the CDR3: TGTGCCAGCACTGGAAAACTGGGACTAGCGGGATGGCCACACGATCAGTACTTC. This sequence encodes CASTGKLGLAGWPHDQYF.

To note about this clonotype: One junction end does not reproduce the germline sequence, and a read error may be involved. V is TRBV28 and J is TRBJ2-7; 8 bases map to TRBD2. Germline loops: CDR1 MDHEN, CDR2 SYDVKM. This CDR3 has 14 residues. The DNA for the CDR3 is TGTGCCAGTAGTTTACCAGCGGGAGCAGGTGAGCAGTACTTC. Its translation: CASSLPAGAGEQYF.